This paragraph covers one T cell receptor beta chain sequence. The protocol was immunoSEQ multiplex PCR, while the TCRdb copy is restricted to in-frame clones and leaves out a portion. Here the sample spans around 50,000 clones, more than 85% being singletons. V was shortened by 4 bases and J by 5 bases, with 12 bases between the two germline ends. CDR1 and CDR2 from the germline V gene are MNHEY and SVGAGI. The CDR3 runs 15 residues. Sequenced: PBMCs. This receptor was identified in a man between 40 and 49 years old with rheumatoid arthritis. The chain combines TRBV6-5 with TRBJ1-6, with D possibly matching TRBD1 (6 bases). Here the CDR3 reads CASSFGDNNNSPLHF. The CDR3 DNA sequence: TGTGCCAGCAGTTTCGGGGACAATAATAATTCACCCCTCCACTTT.